The T cell receptor (beta chain) described here comes from a study of spatial heterogeneity in lung cancer. Germline V gene lookup returns CDR1 MNHNS and CDR2 SASEGT. The CDR3 has 14 residues. Trimming took 4 bases from V and 4 from J, leaving 13 bases between them. This clonotype was observed a handful of times. Documented time point: sample taken at primary tumor resection. The donors comprised 70 to 85 untreated early-stage non-small cell lung cancer patients. The library protocol tagged each TCR cDNA with a unique molecular identifier. TCRdb itself ran the 5' RACE reads through MiXCR, one entry per CDR3 protein. The table lists tens of thousands of distinct CDR3 sequences, roughly 5.4% of them singletons.

The specimen comprised PBMCs, sampled at surgery. The chain is built from TRBV6-1 and TRBJ2-5, with D tentatively TRBD2 (5 bases). The receptor's source is a female donor with early-stage non-small cell lung cancer. The CDR3 coding sequence is TGTGCCAGCAGTGTTCGGGGATTGCGAGAGACCCAGTACTTC. This translates into CASSVRGLRETQYF.